The rows below give T cell receptor beta chains drawn from one sample of a study of cytomegalovirus exposure and HLA in healthy donors. Assay: immunoSEQ multiplex PCR; the TCRdb copy retains only in-frame clones and omits some. The table has approximately 87,000 clones, about four fifths seen once. Material: PBMCs. The receptors come from a woman aged 70-85 years in good health and CMV-seropositive. The CDR3 runs from the conserved cysteine through the conserved F or W. The D gene is left open where the match is weak. A clone size is listed for some rows: how often the clone was seen (once, few, many), or a class if it is expanded.

size	V	J	D	DNA	CDR3
once	TRBV29-1	TRBJ2-3	-	TGCAGCGTTGAACGGGACGGGGGTAGCACAGATACGCAGTATTTT	CSVERDGGSTDTQYF
-	TRBV6-6	TRBJ2-3	-	TGTGCCAGCAGTTTACAGGGACGTAGCACAGATACGCAGTATTTT	CASSLQGRSTDTQYF
-	TRBV27	TRBJ1-3	-	TGTGCCAGCAGTTCCCGGGGAGTTGGAAACACCATATATTTT	CASSSRGVGNTIYF
-	TRBV15	TRBJ2-7	-	TGTGCCACCAGCAGAGGTCAAGACTACGAGCAGTACTTC	CATSRGQDYEQYF
-	TRBV6-6	TRBJ2-3	TRBD2	TGTGCCAGCAGCCGAAGACTAGCCGGCACAGATACGCAGTATTTT	CASSRRLAGTDTQYF
-	TRBV11-2	TRBJ1-1	TRBD1	TGTGCCAGCAGCCAAAACAGGGGGCGGACTGAAGCTTTCTTT	CASSQNRGRTEAFF
-	TRBV30	TRBJ2-5	TRBD1	TGTGCCTGGAACAGGGGGCAAGAGACCCAGTACTTC	CAWNRGQETQYF
-	TRBV28	TRBJ2-7	TRBD1	TGTGCCAGCAGTTTCTGGACAGGGACGGGCGAGCAGTACTTC	CASSFWTGTGEQYF
-	TRBV30	TRBJ2-1	TRBD2	TGTGCGGGGAGGGCTAGCGGGACAAGCTCCTACAATGAGCAGTTCTTC	CAGRASGTSSYNEQFF
few	TRBV6-5	TRBJ2-7	-	TGTGCCAGCAGGCTCCGGGACACCGCGAGGGAGCAGTACTTC	CASRLRDTAREQYF
-	TRBV7-9	TRBJ2-2	-	TGTTCCAGCAGCTCCTCTCCTTGGAGGAACACCGGGGAGCTGTTTTTT	CSSSSSPWRNTGELFF
-	TRBV11-2	TRBJ2-7	-	TGTGCCAGCAGTTTAACTGGCAAGGGGCGGCGGCCCTACGAGCAGTACTTC	CASSLTGKGRRPYEQYF
-	TRBV7-9	TRBJ1-1	TRBD1	TGTGCCAGCAGTTCACAGGGGGCCGTAAACACTGAAGCTTTCTTT	CASSSQGAVNTEAFF
once	TRBV19	TRBJ2-5	TRBD2	TGTGCCAGTAGCGGGACTAGCCGACACGGGACCCAGTACTTC	CASSGTSRHGTQYF
-	TRBV7-2	TRBJ2-1	TRBD2	TGTGCCAGCAGCTTAAGCGCGGGAGTGTACAATGAGCAGTTCTTC	CASSLSAGVYNEQFF
-	TRBV7-9	TRBJ2-3	-	TGTGCCAGCAGCCCCCCAGCGGTGGGAGGCACAGATACGCAGTATTTT	CASSPPAVGGTDTQYF
-	TRBV7-2	TRBJ2-2	-	TGTGCCAGCAGCTTAGACGGGGGAGTCACCGGGGAGCTGTTTTTT	CASSLDGGVTGELFF
-	TRBV2	TRBJ1-4	-	TGTGCCAGCCGCACGGGGGGTTTGGTGTTTTTT	CASRTGGLVFF
-	TRBV5-8	TRBJ2-6	-	TGTGCCAGCGCCCCGGCAAGAGACAGCTCTGGGGCCAACGTCCTGACTTTC	CASAPARDSSGANVLTF
-	TRBV7-2	TRBJ2-7	TRBD2	TGTGCCAGCGGACCGGGGGGAATACGATACGAGCAGTACTTC	CASGPGGIRYEQYF
once	TRBV18	TRBJ2-2	TRBD1	TGTGCCAGCTCACCACGGACAGGGGAGTCCGGGGAGCTGTTTTTT	CASSPRTGESGELFF
few	TRBV6-1	TRBJ1-3	-	TGTGCCAGCAGTGAAGTCATCTCTGGAAACACCATATATTTT	CASSEVISGNTIYF
-	TRBV19	TRBJ2-1	TRBD2	TGTGCCAGTAGTCCCGGTAGCGGGAGTTCCTACAATGAGCAGTTCTTC	CASSPGSGSSYNEQFF
-	TRBV18	TRBJ1-3	-	TGTGCCAGCTCTGCAGGGATGTCTGGAAACACCATATATTTT	CASSAGMSGNTIYF
-	TRBV28	TRBJ2-4	TRBD1	TGTGCCAGCAGTTCGAGGGGGCGCAATCGGGACATTCAGTACTTC	CASSSRGRNRDIQYF
few	TRBV27	TRBJ2-7	TRBD1	TGTGCCAGCAGTTTACGTAGACAGGGCTACGAGCAGTACTTC	CASSLRRQGYEQYF
-	TRBV19	TRBJ2-1	-	TGTGCCAGTAGTTTTCCGGGAAGAACGGGGAATGAGCAGTTCTTC	CASSFPGRTGNEQFF
-	TRBV7-9	TRBJ2-6	TRBD1	TGTGCCAGCACCAGACAGGGGCCTTCTGGGGCCAACGTCCTGACTTTC	CASTRQGPSGANVLTF
-	TRBV9	TRBJ2-4	TRBD2	TGTGCCAGCAGCGTAGGGAGCCGCCGGGGGGACATTCAGTACTTC	CASSVGSRRGDIQYF
-	TRBV5-1	TRBJ2-7	TRBD2	TGCGCCAGCAGCTTGCAGGCTAGCGGAGGCCTGGCCGAGCAGTACTTC	CASSLQASGGLAEQYF
-	TRBV20-1	TRBJ2-5	-	TGCAGCCCAAGGAGACGGGAGACCCAGTACTTC	CSPRRRETQYF
-	TRBV11-3	TRBJ1-1	TRBD1	TGTGCCAGCAGCTTACTAACAGGGGGCGAGAGTGAAGCTTTCTTT	CASSLLTGGESEAFF
-	TRBV21-1	TRBJ2-5	-	TGTGCCAGCAGCCCACGGTCGAGGGGGGAGACCCAGTACTTC	CASSPRSRGETQYF
-	TRBV5-1	TRBJ2-2	TRBD2	TGCGCCAGCAGCCGAGGACTAGCGGGAGCCGGGGAGCTGTTTTTT	CASSRGLAGAGELFF
-	TRBV11-2	TRBJ2-7	TRBD1	TGTGCCAGCAGCACGGGACAGGGTTCCTACGAGCAGTACTTC	CASSTGQGSYEQYF
-	TRBV6-4	TRBJ2-2	TRBD2	TGTGCCAGCAGTGATCTAGCGGCGAACACCGGGGAGCTGTTTTTT	CASSDLAANTGELFF
-	TRBV5-6	TRBJ2-4	-	TGTGCCAGCAGTCGGAGGTCGGAACGAGAGGCCAAAAACATTCAGTACTTC	CASSRRSEREAKNIQYF
few	TRBV4-3	TRBJ2-1	TRBD2	TGCGCCAGCAGCCAAGAGGGAAGCGGGAGGAGAAACAATGAGCAGTTCTTC	CASSQEGSGRRNNEQFF
-	TRBV14	TRBJ1-6	TRBD1	TGTGCCAGCAGCCAAGAGTCCTGGTGGGACAGGGGGCTCTCACCCCTCCACTTT	CASSQESWWDRGLSPLHF
-	TRBV19	TRBJ2-7	TRBD1	TGTGCCAGTAGTACCACCACCCGAGGACAGGGGGCCGGCGAGCAGTACTTC	CASSTTTRGQGAGEQYF
-	TRBV7-2	TRBJ2-3	-	TGTGCCAGCAGCTTTTTCGGCACAGATACGCAGTATTTT	CASSFFGTDTQYF
few	TRBV11-2	TRBJ1-2	-	TGTGCCAGCACCCCAACTACCCCCAGACTAATAAACTATGGCTACACCTTC	CASTPTTPRLINYGYTF
-	TRBV4-2	TRBJ2-6	TRBD2	TGTGCCAGCAGCCAAGGGCTAGCGGAACTCTCTGGGGCCAACGTCCTGACTTTC	CASSQGLAELSGANVLTF
-	TRBV5-1	TRBJ2-3	TRBD2	TGCGCCAGCAGGTCAGCGGGAGAGTACACAGATACGCAGTATTTT	CASRSAGEYTDTQYF
-	TRBV7-2	TRBJ1-5	-	TGTGCCAGCAGCTTAGGAGACACTAGCAATCAGCCCCAGCATTTT	CASSLGDTSNQPQHF
-	TRBV19	TRBJ1-3	-	TGTGCCAGTAGTCCCGGACAGCGTCTAACTGGAAACACCATATATTTT	CASSPGQRLTGNTIYF
-	TRBV28	TRBJ1-2	-	TGTGCCAGCAGTCTCCGTCAGGGCACGGCTAACTATGGCTACACCTTC	CASSLRQGTANYGYTF
once	TRBV28	TRBJ1-2	-	TGTGCCAGCAGATTCGGGGGGGCGCGGGACTATGGCTACACCTTC	CASRFGGARDYGYTF
-	TRBV7-3	TRBJ2-3	-	TGTGCCAGCAGCTTAGTTCAGGGGACCACAGATACGCAGTATTTT	CASSLVQGTTDTQYF
-	TRBV5-1	TRBJ2-7	-	TGCGCCAGCAGCGAAAGGGGGGGAACCACCTACGAGCAGTACTTC	CASSERGGTTYEQYF
-	TRBV19	TRBJ1-2	TRBD1	TGTGCCAGTACCTCTCCGGGACAGGCTAACTATGGCTACACCTTC	CASTSPGQANYGYTF
-	TRBV19	TRBJ2-5	TRBD1	TGTGCCAGTAGTACACTACAGGGGATGGTAGAGACCCAGTACTTC	CASSTLQGMVETQYF
-	TRBV19	TRBJ2-4	-	TGTGCCAGTAGAAGCCAGGACAGTTTCAAAAACATTCAGTACTTC	CASRSQDSFKNIQYF
-	TRBV29-1	TRBJ2-4	-	TGCAGCGTTGTGGGACTCCCCAACATTCAGTACTTC	CSVVGLPNIQYF
-	TRBV2	TRBJ2-5	TRBD1	TGTGCCAGCAGGGAGCTTAGGACAGGGAAGGGGGAGACCCAGTACTTC	CASRELRTGKGETQYF